These 31 T cell receptor beta chains share one sample of origin, sequenced in a study of blood T cell repertoires in COVID-19. Method: immunoSEQ multiplex PCR; TCRdb's copy keeps in-frame clones and lacks some. The sample gives over 350,000 clones, approximately 90% of which show up once; roughly 0.9% is in the top ten. Input material: PBMCs or T cells enriched from blood (not recorded which). Every receptor here comes from a woman in her thirties or forties who had been exposed to COVID-19.

This clone has more than one count but fewer than ten. The V gene is TRBV6-5, the J gene TRBJ2-3; 12 bases are a match to TRBD2. In germline, CDR1 is MNHEY, CDR2 SVGAGI. V was clipped by 6 bases and J by 2 bases; unmatched bases: 3. This CDR3 spans 15 amino acids. CDR3 protein: CASRLAGGYTDTQYF. The CDR3 coding sequence is TGTGCCAGCAGGCTAGCGGGGGGGTACACAGATACGCAGTATTTT.

The chain couples TRBV5-1 to TRBJ1-3, with D uncertain. The V end lost 3 bases, the J end lost 0 bases, and 13 bases lay between the germline ends. Germline CDR1 SGHRS, CDR2 YFSETQ. This CDR3 contains 16 residues. The CDR3 spells CASSSRSLVSGNTIYF. The CDR3 DNA follows: TGCGCCAGCAGCTCCCGGTCACTGGTCTCTGGAAACACCATATATTTT.

The chain links TRBV4-1 to TRBJ1-2; TRBD1 agrees at 7 bases. The J segment lost 6 bases and the V segment lost 0 bases, leaving 4 bases of the junction unmatched. This CDR3 is built from 14 residues. The germline CDR1 and CDR2 sequences are MGHRA and YSYEKL. In nucleotides, the CDR3 is TGCGCCAGCAGCCAAGATACAGGGGATAATGGCTACACCTTC. Residues: CASSQDTGDNGYTF.

This rearrangement joins TRBV10-3 to TRBJ2-1; D is perhaps TRBD2 (6 bases). Germline CDR1 is ENHRY and CDR2 is SYGVKD. The CDR3 covers 19 residues. V lost 2 bases and J 4 bases, leaving 24 bases between the germline ends. The CDR3: CAISELGGLSTRFYNEQFF. The CDR3 nucleotides are TGTGCCATCAGTGAGCTGGGGGGACTTTCGACACGGTTTTACAATGAGCAGTTCTTC.

The chain combines TRBV5-6 with TRBJ1-2, with a possible D match to TRBD1 (6 bases). Germline CDR1 and CDR2: SGHDT and YYEEEE. The V gene lost 2 bases and the J gene lost 3 bases, with 11 bases spanning the gap. The CDR3 has 14 residues. The chain's CDR3 is CASSFGGLHYGYTF. The CDR3 DNA sequence: TGTGCCAGCAGCTTCGGGGGGCTCCACTATGGCTACACCTTC.

Only one count was recorded for this clone. The rearrangement uses TRBV3-1 (or the pseudogene TRBV3-2) and TRBJ1-3, with 9 bases that match TRBD1. Germline assignment: CDR1 LGHDT and CDR2 YNNKEL (reference sequence). The CDR3 is 16 residues long. V dropped 3 bases and J dropped 2; count of bases not matched to a gene: 5. In nucleotides, the CDR3 is TGTGCCAGCAGCCACCCATACAGGGGGCCTGGAAACACCATATATTTT. It yields the protein CASSHPYRGPGNTIYF.

This rearrangement joins TRBV6-4 to TRBJ1-1; TRBD1 matches 7 bases. Trimming removed 9 bases from V and 0 bases from J; junction bases left unmatched: 1. There are 12 residues in the CDR3. Germline-derived CDR1 and CDR2 are MRHNA and SNTAGT. The chain's CDR3 is CARGQVNTEAFF. DNA for the CDR3: TGTGCCAGAGGACAGGTGAACACTGAAGCTTTCTTT.

The chain recombines TRBV30 with TRBJ2-1; a possible D gene is TRBD2 (5 bases). V lost 4 bases and J lost 10, with 17 bases in between. This CDR3 has 13 residues. Germline CDR1 and CDR2: GTSNPN and SVGIG (reference sequence). CDR3 sequence (DNA): TGTGCCTGGAAGGTTGCAGGACTGGGCGAGCAGTTCTTC. It specifies CAWKVAGLGEQFF.

V and J are TRBV3-1 (or the pseudogene TRBV3-2) and TRBJ1-2; D is perhaps TRBD1 (5 bases). The CDR3 is 14 residues long. The ends were cut back, 4 bases at V and 5 bases at J, with 14 bases in the middle. Germline CDR1 is LGHDT and CDR2 is YNNKEL (reference sequence). The CDR3 region has the DNA TGTGCCAGCAGCCCCCAGACAGACCTGTATGGCTACACCTTC. Translated, it gives CASSPQTDLYGYTF.

The chain uses TRBV19 and TRBJ1-1; tentatively, D is TRBD1 (5 bases). In germline, CDR1 is LNHDA, CDR2 SQIVND (reference sequence). The CDR3 runs to 15 residues. Deletions cut 2 bases from V and 6 bases from J, with 16 bases between. The CDR3 reads CASSIWGEIRAEAFF. The CDR3 DNA is TGTGCCAGTAGTATATGGGGGGAAATAAGAGCTGAAGCTTTCTTT.

The chain joins TRBV6-5 to TRBJ1-3; D ambiguous. CDR3 length equals 12 residues. Germline values: CDR1 MNHEY, CDR2 SVGAGI. V lost 8 bases and J 1 base, leaving 6 bases between the germline ends. The CDR3 protein is CASAPSGNTIYF. DNA for the CDR3: TGTGCCAGCGCGCCGTCTGGAAACACCATATATTTT.

This chain links TRBV6-5 with TRBJ2-5; 9 bases are shared with TRBD1. The CDR3 runs 13 residues. V was pared by 6 bases and J by 4 bases, with 3 bases of the junction left unmatched. Per the germline V gene, CDR1 is MNHEY and CDR2 is SVGAGI. For the CDR3, the DNA is TGTGCCAGCAGACGACAGGGGGGAGAGACCCAGTACTTC. Translated, it gives CASRRQGGETQYF.

The chain carries TRBV6-5 and TRBJ1-1, with D perhaps matching TRBD1 (6 bases). Trimming removed 0 bases at V and 1 base at J, with 12 bases between. Germline loops: CDR1 MNHEY, CDR2 SVGAGI. CDR3 length equals 16 residues. The CDR3 region is CASSYSLGGANTEAFF. The CDR3 DNA reads TGTGCCAGCAGTTACTCGCTTGGGGGGGCGAACACTGAAGCTTTCTTT.

The chain links TRBV3-1 (or the pseudogene TRBV3-2) to TRBJ1-1; tentatively, D is TRBD1 (6 bases). This CDR3 has 13 amino acids. The germline V gene has CDR1 LGHDT and CDR2 YNNKEL (reference sequence). V gave up 0 bases and J gave up 11 bases, with 13 bases separating them. The CDR3 bases are TGTGCCAGCAGCCAAGAGTCAGGGGCTGGGGCTTTCTTT. Translating it yields CASSQESGAGAFF.

V is TRBV24-1 and J is TRBJ2-5; 7 bases match TRBD1. J gave up 5 bases and V 5 bases, and 13 bases lay outside the gene matches. Germline V gene sequence: CDR1 KGHDR, CDR2 SFDVKD. There are 16 residues in the CDR3. The CDR3 reads CATSGRPGQSIETQYF. The CDR3 nucleotides read TGTGCCACCAGTGGCCGACCGGGACAGTCTATCGAGACCCAGTACTTC.

The V gene is TRBV30, the J gene TRBJ2-7; D possibly matches TRBD1 or TRBD2 (6 bases each). The CDR3 totals 15 residues. V was cut by 5 bases and J by 2 bases, with 19 bases left in between. Germline values: CDR1 GTSNPN, CDR2 SVGIG (reference sequence). The CDR3 is CAWGGSGQFPYEQYF. DNA for the CDR3: TGTGCCTGGGGGGGGTCCGGACAGTTCCCCTACGAGCAGTACTTC.

The V call is TRBV10-1, the J call TRBJ2-7; 9 bases fit TRBD2. The V segment lost 2 bases and the J segment 9 bases; nucleotides outside the gene matches: 8. The germline CDR1 and CDR2 sequences are WNHNN and SYGVQD (reference sequence). The CDR3 is made up of 14 amino acids. Here the CDR3 DNA reads TGCGCCAGCAGTGAGCCGGGACTAGCTCTACGGCAGTACTTC. This sequence encodes CASSEPGLALRQYF.

The CDR3 loop is CAWSVQVQPIAFF. As DNA, the CDR3 is TGTGCCTGGAGTGTACAGGTACAGCCCATCGCTTTCTTT. The chain uses TRBV30 and TRBJ1-1; a possible D gene is TRBD1 (5 bases). This CDR3 has 13 amino acids. V lost 0 bases and J lost 11, with 16 bases in between. CDR1 GTSNPN and CDR2 SVGIG come from the germline V gene (reference sequence).

V is TRBV7-3 and J is TRBJ1-1; no definite D call. The germline V and J ends were trimmed by 4 bases and 1 base, with 10 bases remaining between them. The CDR3 has 14 residues. Germline CDR1 and CDR2: SGHTA and FQGTGA. The CDR3 region has the DNA TGTGCCAGCAGCTCCTCCCCAGGGAACACTGAAGCTTTCTTT. Its translation: CASSSSPGNTEAFF. The full variable domain, with the rest looked up from reference TRBV7-3 and TRBJ1-1, is GAGVSQTPSNKVTEKGKYVELRCDPISGHTALYWYRQSLGQGPEFLIYFQGTGAADDSGLPNDRFFAVRPEGSVSTLKIQRTERGDSAVYLCASSSSPGNTEAFFGQGTRLTVV.

This chain uses TRBV19 with TRBJ2-7; D is possibly TRBD2 (7 bases). V was trimmed by 3 bases and J by 0 bases, leaving 15 bases between them. The germline V gene encodes CDR1 LNHDA and CDR2 SQIVND (reference sequence). This CDR3 comprises 16 residues. CDR3: CASSIVGGRSSYEQYF. CDR3 in DNA: TGTGCCAGTAGTATTGTCGGGGGGCGAAGCTCCTACGAGCAGTACTTC.

CDR3 DNA sequence: TGCACCAGCAGCCAGTGGGTGAAGGGGGATCAGCCCCAGCATTTT. Translated: CTSSQWVKGDQPQHF. The genes are TRBV1 and TRBJ1-5; no check of the table's D call, TRBD1, against the DNA was made. TRBV1 is tagged as a pseudogene. This CDR3 spans 15 amino acids.

This clone was observed once. The chain uses TRBV5-4 and TRBJ2-5; 7 bases line up with TRBD1. This CDR3 spans 13 amino acids. Germline CDR1 reads SGHNT; CDR2 reads YYREEE (reference sequence). V lost 5 bases, J lost 4 bases, and 5 bases stayed unmatched. The CDR3 loop is CASRRQGRETQYF. Written as DNA, the CDR3 is TGTGCCAGCAGACGACAGGGTCGAGAGACCCAGTACTTC.

This chain uses TRBV5-1 with TRBJ2-3; D gene unclear. Germline V gene data show CDR1 as SGHRS and CDR2 as YFSETQ. Trimming shortened V by 2 bases and J by 1 base, and 8 bases separated the two germline ends. The CDR3 runs to 14 residues. The CDR3 nucleotides read TGCGCCAGCAGCTTATTTGGAGGCACAGATACGCAGTATTTT. It encodes CASSLFGGTDTQYF.

This chain joins TRBV2 and TRBJ1-1; TRBD1 might be the D (5 bases). V was shortened by 6 bases and J by 6 bases, with 11 bases between the two germline ends. Germline assignment: CDR1 SNHLY and CDR2 FYNNEI. This CDR3 spans 12 amino acids. CDR3 nucleotide sequence: TGTGCCAGCAGATCAGGGTACGCTGAAGCTTTCTTT. It encodes CASRSGYAEAFF.

The rearrangement links TRBV5-8 to TRBJ2-5; 8 nucleotides match TRBD2. The V gene's germline CDR1 is SGHTS and CDR2 YDEGEE. The CDR3 spans 18 residues. V shed 1 base, J shed 4 bases, and the junction held 15 bases outside the gene matches. The CDR3 reads CASSLRRRGAPVGETQYF. In nucleotides, the CDR3 is TGTGCCAGCAGCTTGCGGCGGCGGGGGGCCCCAGTTGGAGAGACCCAGTACTTC.

V gene TRBV5-5 combines with J gene TRBJ1-3; D ambiguous. The germline CDR1 and CDR2 sequences are SGHKS and YYEKEE (reference sequence). The length of the CDR3 is 15 residues. V was clipped by 0 bases and J by 4 bases, with 11 bases between them. The CDR3 region is CASSLVEGTGNTIYF. The DNA for the CDR3 is TGTGCCAGCAGCTTGGTGGAGGGTACGGGAAACACCATATATTTT. Full variable domain (rest looked up from reference TRBV5-5 and TRBJ1-3): DAGVTQSPTHLIKTRGQQVTLRCSPISGHKSVSWYQQVLGQGPQFIFQYYEKEERGRGNFPDRFSARQFPNYSSELNVNALLLGDSALYLCASSLVEGTGNTIYFGEGSWLTVV.

This chain joins TRBV5-1 and TRBJ2-1, with 7 positions matching TRBD1. Germline V CDR1 and CDR2: SGHRS, YFSETQ. The V gene end was trimmed by 4 bases and the J gene end by 4 bases; junction bases not matched to a gene: 5. The CDR3 has 14 amino acids. CDR3 amino acids: CASSPGQTYNEQFF. Written as DNA, the CDR3 is TGCGCCAGCAGCCCGGGACAGACTTACAATGAGCAGTTCTTC. Using reference TRBV5-1 and TRBJ2-1 for the parts outside the CDR3, the full variable domain is KAGVTQTPRYLIKTRGQQVTLSCSPISGHRSVSWYQQTPGQGLQFLFEYFSETQRNKGNFPGRFSGRQFSNSRSEMNVSTLELGDSALYLCASSPGQTYNEQFFGPGTRLTVL.

The rearrangement joins TRBV19 to TRBJ2-7, with a weak D call TRBD2 (5 bases). Looked up from germline, CDR1 is LNHDA and CDR2 is SQIVND (reference sequence). V was cut by 5 bases and J by 0 bases, with 8 bases left in between. This CDR3 is built from 13 residues. The CDR3 nucleotides are TGTGCCAGTAGTGCCCGGGGCTCCTACGAGCAGTACTTC. It specifies CASSARGSYEQYF.

The CDR3 DNA follows: TGTGCCAGTAGTATTACCGGGACAGACACCGGGGAGCTGTTTTTT. Protein: CASSITGTDTGELFF. The chain joins TRBV19 to TRBJ2-2, with 7 nucleotides matching TRBD1. Germline V gene data show CDR1 as LNHDA and CDR2 as SQIVND (reference sequence). The CDR3 spans 15 residues. Losses at the gene ends were 3 bases for V and 3 bases for J; bases not matched to a gene: 4.

The count of this clone is one. The chain recombines TRBV3-1 (or the pseudogene TRBV3-2) with TRBJ1-5, with D uncertain. The V and J ends lost 4 bases and 0 bases respectively, with 10 bases between them. The CDR3 has 15 amino acids. Germline CDR1 and CDR2: LGHDT and YNNKEL (reference sequence). The CDR3 region is CASSLSTSSNQPQHF. The CDR3 nucleotides read TGTGCCAGCAGCCTCTCGACAAGTAGCAATCAGCCCCAGCATTTT.

The chain is built from TRBV7-2 and TRBJ1-1; TRBD1 might be the D (6 bases). Trimming cost V 3 bases and J 8 bases, with 16 bases left between them. Per the germline V gene, CDR1 is SGHTA and CDR2 is FQGNSA. The CDR3 sequence is 14 residues long. The CDR3 DNA is TGTGCCAGCAGCTTCGCAGACAGGCCTAACGAAGCTTTCTTT. The encoded protein is CASSFADRPNEAFF.